What follows are 18 T cell receptor beta chains derived from one specimen sequenced in a study of blood T cell repertoires in COVID-19. The protocol was immunoSEQ multiplex PCR, while the TCRdb copy is restricted to in-frame clones and leaves out a portion. The table has approximately 130,000 clones, about 85% seen once. Sequencing was performed on peripheral blood. The origin of the receptors is a human donor in a cohort sampled during active COVID-19.

CDR3 coding DNA: TGTGCCAGCAGCTTGCAGGGGGCGAATCAAGAGACCCAGTACTTC. Translating it yields CASSLQGANQETQYF. The chain recombines TRBV11-2 with TRBJ2-5; 8 bases line up with TRBD1. The CDR3 runs to 15 residues. J gave up 2 bases and V 3 bases, and 5 bases lay outside the gene matches. The V gene's germline CDR1 is SGHAT and CDR2 FQNNGV.

The CDR3 nucleotides are TGCGCCAGCAGCCATAATTCAGGGGAGCAGTTCTTC. This codes for CASSHNSGEQFF. The V and J genes are TRBV4-3 and TRBJ2-1; the D gene is possibly TRBD1 (5 bases). Germline CDR1 reads LGHNA; CDR2 reads YSLEER. Trimming removed 3 bases from V and 10 bases from J, with 10 bases in between. The CDR3 spans 12 residues.

This clone has just one count. V gene TRBV7-2 combines with J gene TRBJ2-3; TRBD2 aligns across 9 bases. V was pared by 0 bases and J by 4 bases, with 8 bases of the junction left unmatched. The CDR3 has 17 amino acids. Germline V gene lookup returns CDR1 SGHTA and CDR2 FQGNSA. This CDR3 reads CASSLASGSGSADTQYF. DNA for the CDR3: TGTGCCAGCAGCTTAGCTAGCGGGAGCGGGTCGGCAGATACGCAGTATTTT. Full variable domain (rest looked up from reference TRBV7-2 and TRBJ2-3): GAGVSQSPSNKVTEKGKDVELRCDPISGHTALYWYRQSLGQGLEFLIYFQGNSAPDKSGLPSDRFSAERTGGSVSTLTIQRTQQEDSAVYLCASSLASGSGSADTQYFGPGTRLTVL.

This clone was recorded a few times. This chain joins TRBV19 and TRBJ1-2, with 8 nucleotides matching TRBD1. Germline V gene data show CDR1 as LNHDA and CDR2 as SQIVND (reference sequence). J lost 5 bases, V lost 6 bases, and 5 bases had no gene match. The CDR3 spans 13 residues. CDR3 nucleotide sequence: TGTGCCAGTAGCCCAGGACAGGGTTATGGCTACACCTTC. Protein product: CASSPGQGYGYTF.

This chain connects TRBV9 to TRBJ1-6; 9 bases agree with TRBD1. J gave up 7 bases and V 1 base, and 3 bases lay outside the gene matches. This CDR3 is built from 15 residues. Per germline, CDR1 SGDLS and CDR2 YYNGEE. The CDR3 DNA follows: TGTGCCAGCAGCGTATCAGGACAGGGGAATTCACCCCTCCACTTT. Protein sequence: CASSVSGQGNSPLHF.

This sequence joins TRBV7-2 and TRBJ1-2; no definite D call. CDR1 is SGHTA, CDR2 FQGNSA, per germline. The CDR3 consists of 16 residues. The V gene lost 1 base and the J gene lost 2 bases, with 14 bases spanning the gap. The CDR3: CASSLVHSPTNYGYTF. CDR3 bases: TGTGCCAGCAGCTTAGTGCACAGTCCGACGAACTATGGCTACACCTTC.

The J gene is TRBJ2-1, the V gene TRBV7-2; no clear D. This CDR3 has 13 amino acids. Between the trimmed V and J ends, which lost 2 bases and 7 bases, there was a span of 9 bases. The germline CDR1 and CDR2 sequences are SGHTA and FQGNSA. The chain's CDR3 is CASSLSPRNEQFF. As DNA, the CDR3 is TGTGCCAGCAGCTTAAGTCCCAGAAATGAGCAGTTCTTC.

The chain links TRBV4-3 to TRBJ1-6; D is possibly TRBD1 (5 bases). The V gene lost 2 bases and the J gene lost 7 bases, with 12 bases spanning the gap. This CDR3 has 15 amino acids. Germline V gene sequence: CDR1 LGHNA, CDR2 YSLEER. In nucleotides, the CDR3 is TGCGCCAGCAGCCAACCGGGGGAGGGGAATTCACCCCTCCACTTT. It specifies CASSQPGEGNSPLHF.

The genes are TRBV5-4 and TRBJ2-5; D unclear. The CDR3 is made up of 14 amino acids. Trimming left V 4 bases short and J 2 bases short, with 12 bases between. Germline V gene lookup returns CDR1 SGHNT and CDR2 YYREEE (reference sequence). The CDR3 sequence: CASSPRGIQETQYF. CDR3 DNA sequence: TGTGCCAGCAGCCCCCGAGGAATACAAGAGACCCAGTACTTC.

This chain joins TRBV12-3 or TRBV12-4 and TRBJ2-5; TRBD1 is a possible D gene (5 bases). The CDR3 runs 13 residues. V lost 3 bases and J lost 3, with 8 bases in between. The CDR3 DNA sequence: TGTGCCAGCAGTTTGACAGATGAAGAGACCCAGTACTTC. Translated: CASSLTDEETQYF.

The rearrangement links TRBV5-4 to TRBJ2-2, with 8 bases matching TRBD1. Looked up from germline, CDR1 is SGHNT and CDR2 is YYREEE (reference sequence). Unmatched junction bases numbered 6, after V lost 0 bases and J lost 5 bases. The CDR3 has 16 amino acids. The CDR3 DNA is TGTGCCAGCAGCTTGGGCCAGGGGGCTGGGACCGGGGAGCTGTTTTTT. Protein product: CASSLGQGAGTGELFF.

This chain uses TRBV4-3 with TRBJ1-2, with a weak D call TRBD1 (6 bases). With 0 bases removed from V and 8 bases from J, the gap between germline ends came to 19 bases. The CDR3 has 16 residues. CDR1 is LGHNA, CDR2 YSLEER, per germline. The CDR3 spells CASSQDQGRGGLGYTF. The CDR3 DNA follows: TGCGCCAGCAGCCAAGATCAGGGCAGGGGCGGTTTAGGCTACACCTTC.

The chain is built from TRBV6-1 and TRBJ1-4, with a possible D match to TRBD1 (6 bases). The CDR3 contains 14 residues. The germline CDR1 and CDR2 sequences are MNHNS and SASEGT. V was cut by 3 bases and J by 8 bases, with 13 bases left in between. CDR3 coding DNA: TGTGCCAGCAGTGAGGGTGGGGGGGGCGAAAAACTGTTTTTT. Protein product: CASSEGGGGEKLFF.

The gene calls are TRBV20-1 and TRBJ2-2; 10 nucleotides align to TRBD2. V lost 3 bases, J lost 4 bases, and 8 bases stayed unmatched. This CDR3 is built from 16 residues. CDR1 is DFQATT, CDR2 SNEGSKA, per germline (reference sequence). The CDR3 reads CSASHQRGGLTGELFF. Here the CDR3 DNA reads TGCAGTGCTAGTCACCAGCGGGGGGGCCTCACCGGGGAGCTGTTTTTT.

The chain links TRBV19 to TRBJ1-3, with TRBD1 as a possible D gene (6 bases). CDR1 is LNHDA and CDR2 is SQIVND in the germline V gene (reference sequence). This CDR3 has 15 amino acids. V dropped 4 bases and J dropped 0 bases, with 10 bases sitting between them. The CDR3 loop is CASSTKTGSGNTIYF. DNA of the CDR3: TGTGCCAGTAGTACCAAGACAGGCTCTGGAAACACCATATATTTT.

This clone was seen once. V and J are TRBV27 and TRBJ2-1, with 9 bases fitting TRBD1. The CDR3 extends over 17 amino acids. Germline CDR1 and CDR2: MNHEY and SMNVEV (reference sequence). J lost 3 bases, V lost 4 bases, and 10 bases had no gene match. CDR3 loop: CASSSFARTGVYNEQFF. CDR3 bases: TGTGCCAGCAGTTCCTTCGCCCGGACAGGGGTCTACAATGAGCAGTTCTTC.

The chain uses TRBV19 and TRBJ1-5, with 9 bases aligning to TRBD1. J gave up 1 base and V 10 bases, and 8 bases lay outside the gene matches. Germline loops: CDR1 LNHDA, CDR2 SQIVND (reference sequence). This CDR3 comprises 15 residues. The CDR3 coding sequence is TGTGCCACTAGGGGACAGGGCATAAGCAATCAGCCCCAGCATTTT. As protein: CATRGQGISNQPQHF.

This clone was counted once. V gene TRBV11-2 combines with J gene TRBJ2-3; 12 bases are shared with TRBD2. The germline CDR1 and CDR2 sequences are SGHAT and FQNNGV. The CDR3 runs 17 residues. V was pared by 1 base and J by 5 bases, with 7 bases of the junction left unmatched. CDR3 in DNA: TGTGCCAGCAGCTTAGGGGTCCTAGCGGGAGGGGGAGATACGCAGTATTTT. Encoded protein: CASSLGVLAGGGDTQYF.